This T cell receptor (beta chain) emerged from a study of monozygotic twins with inflammatory bowel disease. The germline gives CDR1 ENHRY, CDR2 SYGVKD. The CDR3 length is 14 residues. The cDNA of both the TCRalpha and TCRbeta chains was subjected to two nested PCRs of approximately 16 and 9 cycles. From its re-call of the 5' RACE reads, TCRdb lists each CDR3 protein once, without DNA. Listed are 330,000 or so distinct CDR3 sequences; 2% to 2.5% falls within the top ten. Turning to this clonotype: The antigen is unknown.

Whole-study findings and limits: The co-twins with IBD showed lower TCRbeta diversity (inverse Simpson) than their healthy siblings. Among twins, concordant and discordant pairs did not differ in repertoire similarity, possibly from limited power.

The rearrangement links TRBV10-3 to TRBJ2-5. This clonotype was sampled from a human donor with ulcerative colitis or Crohn's disease, or a healthy co-twin of an affected twin (not recorded which). Sequenced input: blood. Here the CDR3 reads CAISETVDKETQYF.